This T cell receptor (beta chain) was sequenced for a study of regulatory T cells in long-lasting Graves disease. At the level of the study: A definition of persistent Graves' disease required over 5 years of antithyroid drugs plus positive TSH receptor antibodies.

Arm-PCR of CDR3 regions and iRepertoire HTBI primers were the basis on which TCR beta libraries were built. TCRdb ran MiXCR on the multiplex PCR reads and lists one entry per CDR3 protein. The sample yields under 450,000 distinct CDR3 sequences, approximately 25% seen once. As for time point: persistent/refractory GD, antithyroid drugs over 5 years with positive TRAb. From RNA extracted from PBMCs, the TCR library was made. The CDR3 length is 18 residues. With 0 bases clipped from V and 3 bases from J, the junction kept 14 bases outside the gene matches. In germline, CDR1 is SGHKS, CDR2 YYEKEE (reference sequence). This clonotype was counted between two and nine times. The antigen is unknown. General study findings and limits: Thyroid tissue was not sampled; only peripheral blood was. Persistent Graves' patients showed less TCR diversity than newly diagnosed patients showed. Newly diagnosed disease favored TRBV20-1 and TRBJ2-1 over persistent disease.

The source is a woman in her thirties or forties with Graves disease. Sequenced here: peripheral blood mononuclear cells (PBMCs), sampled when the disease was refractory, from a patient treated with antithyroid drugs. The chain has TRBV5-5 and TRBJ2-5; 7 nucleotides match TRBD1. The CDR3 sequence is CASSLEVSAGGQKETQYF. The CDR3, as DNA: TGTGCCAGCAGCTTGGAGGTGTCGGCAGGGGGTCAGAAAGAGACCCAGTACTTC.